This passage covers 20 T cell receptor beta chains from one sample sequenced in a study of shared clonotypes between healthy human individuals. Assay used: immunoSEQ multiplex PCR; TCRdb lists only in-frame clones, some missing. The sample records about 100,000 clones, 68% being singletons. Sequencing used memory CD8+ T cells sorted from blood. The sample's subset: CD45RO+ cells pooled with CCR7-negative TemRA cells. Every receptor here comes from a man in his thirties or forties in good health.

The rearrangement links TRBV29-1 to TRBJ2-1, with a possible D match to TRBD1 (6 bases). The V end lost 0 bases, the J end lost 5 bases, and 14 bases lay between the germline ends. The CDR3 length is 15 residues. Per germline, CDR1 SQVTM and CDR2 ANQGSEA. In nucleotides, the CDR3 is TGCAGCGTTGAAGACAATGACAGGACCCACAATGAGCAGTTCTTC. This codes for CSVEDNDRTHNEQFF.

The rearrangement joins TRBV30 to TRBJ2-2; D gene unclear. CDR3 length equals 13 residues. Trimming pared 5 bases from V and 6 bases from J, leaving 13 bases between. Germline loops: CDR1 GTSNPN, CDR2 SVGIG (reference sequence). The CDR3 sequence: CAWGPLFAGELFF. DNA for the CDR3: TGTGCCTGGGGACCCCTTTTTGCCGGGGAGCTGTTTTTT.

The J gene is TRBJ2-3, the V gene TRBV9; D is perhaps TRBD2 (6 bases). Trimming pared 0 bases from V and 3 bases from J, leaving 14 bases between. This CDR3 spans 16 amino acids. Germline CDR1 SGDLS, CDR2 YYNGEE. The CDR3 sequence: CASSVAMGGVTDTQYF. In DNA, the CDR3 is TGTGCCAGCAGCGTAGCTATGGGGGGAGTAACAGATACGCAGTATTTT.

The chain carries TRBV10-2 and TRBJ2-3; TRBD2 agrees at 10 bases. Looked up from germline, CDR1 is WSHSY and CDR2 is SAAADI. This CDR3 has 14 amino acids. The trim removed 5 bases at V and 6 bases at J, leaving 5 bases unmatched. CDR3 in DNA: TGCGCCAGCAGTACTAGCGGGGAGTTGGATACGCAGTATTTT. Encoded protein: CASSTSGELDTQYF.

The gene calls are TRBV4-1 and TRBJ2-1; 7 bases are a match to TRBD2. CDR1 and CDR2 (germline): MGHRA, YSYEKL. After removal of 2 bases from V and 4 bases from J, the junction contained 8 bases not matched to a gene. CDR3 length equals 16 residues. CDR3 residues: CASSQFLAEMYNEQFF. The CDR3 nucleotides read TGCGCCAGCAGCCAATTTCTAGCGGAGATGTACAATGAGCAGTTCTTC.

This clone was counted between two and nine times. J is TRBJ1-1 and V is TRBV5-5; D unclear. CDR3 length: 13 residues. The germline V gene encodes CDR1 SGHKS and CDR2 YYEKEE (reference sequence). The germline V and J ends were trimmed by 3 bases and 3 bases, with 9 bases remaining between them. The DNA for the CDR3 is TGTGCCAGCAGCTACCCCCTCGACACTGAAGCTTTCTTT. Its protein product is CASSYPLDTEAFF. Variable domain in full (rest from reference TRBV5-5 and TRBJ1-1): DAGVTQSPTHLIKTRGQQVTLRCSPISGHKSVSWYQQVLGQGPQFIFQYYEKEERGRGNFPDRFSARQFPNYSSELNVNALLLGDSALYLCASSYPLDTEAFFGQGTRLTVV.

This chain joins TRBV5-1 and TRBJ1-2; D is unclear. CDR1 is SGHRS, CDR2 YFSETQ, per germline. V lost 1 base, J lost 2 bases, and 9 bases lay in between. The CDR3 covers 14 residues. The CDR3 coding sequence is TGCGCCAGCAGCTTGTCGCCAGCAAACTATGGCTACACCTTC. It is translated as CASSLSPANYGYTF.

This clone was picked up a small number of times. V usage is TRBV10-3 and J usage is TRBJ2-3; TRBD1 agrees at 10 bases. CDR1 is ENHRY and CDR2 is SYGVKD in the germline V gene. This CDR3 is built from 16 residues. Losses at the gene ends were 6 bases for V and 2 bases for J; bases not matched to a gene: 8. The DNA of the CDR3 is TGTGCCATCAGCCCCGGACAGGGGGTGGACACAGATACGCAGTATTTT. It translates to CAISPGQGVDTDTQYF.

J is TRBJ2-7 and V is TRBV27; D ambiguous. Germline V CDR1 and CDR2: MNHEY, SMNVEV (reference sequence). This CDR3 region has 13 residues. Between the trimmed V and J ends, which lost 6 bases and 7 bases, there was a span of 16 bases. CDR3: CASREVPLGEQYF. In nucleotides, the CDR3 is TGTGCCAGCAGAGAGGTACCCCTGGGGGAGCAGTACTTC.

The J gene is TRBJ2-2, the V gene TRBV10-3; TRBD1 might be the D (7 bases). There are 14 residues in the CDR3. Germline CDR1 and CDR2: ENHRY and SYGVKD. With 6 bases removed from V and 3 bases from J, the gap between germline ends came to 11 bases. The CDR3, as DNA: TGTGCCATCAGGCGGGACAGATACACCGGGGAGCTGTTTTTT. Its protein is CAIRRDRYTGELFF.

This clone appeared a few times. The CDR3 DNA reads TGTGCCAGTACCACCCCTGAAACAGGGGGAGCTAACTATGGCTACACCTTC. Its protein product is CASTTPETGGANYGYTF. This chain links TRBV19 with TRBJ1-2; TRBD1 agrees at 8 bases. The CDR3 has 17 residues. The germline V gene encodes CDR1 LNHDA and CDR2 SQIVND (reference sequence). V was clipped by 7 bases and J by 0 bases; unmatched bases: 13.

The chain has TRBV5-1 and TRBJ2-7, with 12 nucleotides matching TRBD2. The trim removed 3 bases at V and 0 bases at J, leaving 4 bases unmatched. The CDR3 is 16 residues long. The germline CDR1 and CDR2 sequences are SGHRS and YFSETQ. CDR3 residues: CASSSTSGRISYEQYF. DNA of the CDR3: TGCGCCAGCAGCTCAACTAGCGGGAGGATCTCCTACGAGCAGTACTTC.

V usage is TRBV2 and J usage is TRBJ1-1; D is unresolved. CDR1 SNHLY and CDR2 FYNNEI come from the germline V gene. The CDR3 has 13 residues. V was shortened by 4 bases and J by 5 bases, with 11 bases between the two germline ends. For the CDR3, the DNA is TGTGCCAGCAGTGTCGAACGAAAGACTGAAGCTTTCTTT. Its protein product is CASSVERKTEAFF.

This clone was found a few times. The chain uses TRBV4-1 and TRBJ2-5; D may be TRBD2 (6 bases). The V gene's germline CDR1 is MGHRA and CDR2 YSYEKL. The CDR3 has 17 amino acids. V lost 0 bases to trimming and J lost 2 bases, with 16 bases between them. The CDR3 here is CASSQDPAGSLQETQYF. Here the CDR3 DNA reads TGCGCCAGCAGCCAAGATCCGGCGGGGAGCCTACAAGAGACCCAGTACTTC.

The chain links TRBV12-5 to TRBJ2-5, with D maybe TRBD1 (7 bases). CDR1 is LGHNT and CDR2 is FRNRAP in the germline V gene. This CDR3 contains 15 residues. V was pared by 1 base and J by 3 bases, with 12 bases between. CDR3 nucleotides: TGTGCTAGTGGTTTGGGACAGGGAGGCAAAGAGACCCAGTACTTC. Translated: CASGLGQGGKETQYF.

This chain connects TRBV7-9 to TRBJ1-5; 7 positions match TRBD1. V lost 5 bases and J lost 6; bases outside the gene matches: 7. Germline CDR1 and CDR2: SEHNR and FQNEAQ (reference sequence). This CDR3 has 14 residues. The CDR3 loop is CASSPWDSGQPQHF. In nucleotides, the CDR3 is TGTGCCAGCAGCCCATGGGACAGCGGTCAGCCCCAGCATTTT. Supplemented by reference TRBV7-9 and TRBJ1-5, the full variable domain reads DTGVSQNPRHKITKRGQNVTFRCDPISEHNRLYWYRQTLGQGPEFLTYFQNEAQLEKSRLLSDRFSAERPKGSFSTLEIQRTEQGDSAMYLCASSPWDSGQPQHFGDGTRLSIL.

The rearrangement joins TRBV7-6 to TRBJ2-3; 13 bases fit TRBD2. V was clipped by 1 base and J by 5 bases; unmatched bases: 9. The CDR3 sequence is 18 residues long. In germline, CDR1 is SGHVS, CDR2 FNYEAQ. CDR3 region: CASSLGPGTSGIQDTQYF. CDR3 sequence (DNA): TGTGCCAGCAGCTTAGGACCTGGGACTAGCGGGATTCAAGATACGCAGTATTTT.

The chain recombines TRBV6-6 with TRBJ1-4; 7 nucleotides agree with TRBD1. Germline-derived CDR1 and CDR2 are MNHNY and SVGAGI (reference sequence). This CDR3 has 16 amino acids. Trimming at V came to 6 bases and at J to 5 bases, leaving 12 bases not matched to a gene. The CDR3 here is CASSLREGAVNEKLFF. The CDR3 DNA reads TGTGCCAGCAGCCTCCGGGAGGGGGCGGTAAATGAAAAACTGTTTTTT.

This clone was seen only a few times. The chain couples TRBV7-6 to TRBJ1-2; the D is unclear. Germline V gene lookup returns CDR1 SGHVS and CDR2 FNYEAQ. Deletions cut 3 bases from V and 4 bases from J, with 21 bases between. The CDR3 covers 17 residues. In nucleotides, the CDR3 is TGTGCCAGCAGCTTTAGCGTCGGGAGGGTTCCTACCTATGGCTACACCTTC. It encodes CASSFSVGRVPTYGYTF.

The rearrangement links TRBV25-1 to TRBJ2-2, with 8 bases aligning to TRBD1. V lost 5 bases, J lost 6 bases, and 2 bases stayed unmatched. Germline V gives CDR1 MGHDK, CDR2 SYGVNS. The CDR3 is 13 residues long. CDR3 sequence (DNA): TGTGCCAGCAGTCAGGGGGCCCCCGGGGAGCTGTTTTTT. Amino acids: CASSQGAPGELFF. Together with reference TRBV25-1 and TRBJ2-2, the CDR3 gives the full variable domain: EADIYQTPRYLVIGTGKKITLECSQTMGHDKMYWYQQDPGMELHLIHYSYGVNSTEKGDLSSESTVSRIRTEHFPLTLESARPSHTSQYLCASSQGAPGELFFGEGSRLTVL.